The 5 T cell receptor beta chains below all came from one sample that was sequenced in a study of T-cell reconstitution after alpha-beta-depleted transplantation in children. The TCRbeta library was prepared with unique molecular identifiers. TCRdb analysed the PCR reads with MiXCR anew, one entry per CDR3 protein. The sample has about 250,000 distinct CDR3 sequences; more than 20% are singletons. This material consisted of PBMCs, mostly from graft donor cells, taken 360 days after TCRalphabeta/CD19-depleted stem cell transplant. The receptors stem from a female patient aged 2-9 years who had a stem cell transplant for congenital amegakaryocytic thrombocytopenia, so the T cells may come from the graft donor.

This clonotype was seen more than once but under ten times. CDR3 in DNA: TGCAGCGTTGTGAAGCCCGGTATCTATGGCTACACCTTC. Protein product: CSVVKPGIYGYTF. V usage is TRBV29-1 and J usage is TRBJ1-2; no clear D. The V gene's germline CDR1 is SQVTM and CDR2 ANQGSEA. The CDR3 is 13 amino acids. Trimming shortened V by 4 bases and J by 4 bases, and 13 bases separated the two germline ends.

This clonotype turned up a few times. The chain joins TRBV6-5 to TRBJ1-5, with TRBD1 as a possible D gene (5 bases). Germline CDR1 is MNHEY and CDR2 is SVGAGI. The CDR3 extends over 18 amino acids. V shed 2 bases and J shed 0 bases, with 17 bases lying between them. CDR3 in amino acids: CASSYLGGIYYSNQPQHF. As DNA, the CDR3 is TGTGCCAGCAGTTACCTCGGGGGAATCTATTATAGCAATCAGCCCCAGCATTTT.

The gene calls are TRBV5-1 and TRBJ2-1; 10 nucleotides line up with TRBD2. The CDR3 runs 16 residues. Germline loops: CDR1 SGHRS, CDR2 YFSETQ. Trimming cost V 4 bases and J 7 bases; bases outside gene matches: 11. CDR3 sequence: CASSQRSGGAGNEQFF. For the CDR3, the DNA is TGCGCCAGCAGCCAAAGGAGCGGGGGGGCGGGGAATGAGCAGTTCTTC.

This clonotype came up a few times. The gene calls are TRBV5-1 and TRBJ2-3; D unresolved. V was trimmed by 4 bases and J by 5 bases, leaving 11 bases between them. The CDR3 has 13 amino acids. Germline V gene sequence: CDR1 SGHRS, CDR2 YFSETQ. The chain's CDR3 is CASSRSGGDTQYF. For the CDR3, the DNA is TGCGCCAGCAGCCGGTCCGGCGGAGATACGCAGTATTTT.

V gene TRBV4-2 combines with J gene TRBJ2-1; 15 bases line up with TRBD2. Germline V CDR1 and CDR2: LGHNA, YNFKEQ. The V gene end was trimmed by 0 bases and the J gene end by 7 bases; junction bases not matched to a gene: 16. CDR3 length: 21 amino acids. CDR3 bases: TGTGCCAGCAGCCAAGATACGAGTCGCGGGACTAGCGGGAGGTGGGAGAATGAGCAGTTCTTC. Encoded protein: CASSQDTSRGTSGRWENEQFF.